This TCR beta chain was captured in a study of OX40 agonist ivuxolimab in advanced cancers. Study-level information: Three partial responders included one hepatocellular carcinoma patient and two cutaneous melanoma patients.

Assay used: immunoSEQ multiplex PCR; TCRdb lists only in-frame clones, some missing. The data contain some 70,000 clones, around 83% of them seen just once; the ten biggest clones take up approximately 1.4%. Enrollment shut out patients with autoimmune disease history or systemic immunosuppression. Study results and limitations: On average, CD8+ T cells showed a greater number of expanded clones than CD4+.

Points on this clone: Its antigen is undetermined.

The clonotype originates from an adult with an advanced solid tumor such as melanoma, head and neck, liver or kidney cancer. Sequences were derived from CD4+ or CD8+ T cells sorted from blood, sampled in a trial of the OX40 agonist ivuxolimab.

The CDR3 protein is CASSQDRVNTEAFF. In DNA, the CDR3 is TGTGCCAGCAGCCAGGACCGGGTTAACACTGAAGCTTTCTTT. This chain links TRBV14 with TRBJ1-1; D not certain. Germline CDR1 reads SGHDN; CDR2 reads FVKESK. The CDR3 loop spans 14 amino acids. Deletions cut 3 bases from V and 2 bases from J, with 10 bases between.